The subject of this entry is one TCR beta chain. The sample is drawn from a study of control samples from healthy donors and cancer patients. Trimming removed 1 base from V and 8 bases from J; junction bases left unmatched: 10. The CDR3 runs to 16 residues. Germline V CDR1 and CDR2: SGHTA, FQGNSA. Profiling relied on immunoSEQ multiplex PCR, and the TCRdb table lists in-frame clones only, not all of them. The data hold over 100,000 clones, with over 85% observed a single time. The clonotype comes from a man between 18 and 29 years old in good health. This rearrangement joins TRBV7-2 to TRBJ1-4; 7 nucleotides align to TRBD1. Sequenced sample: blood. CDR3 in amino acids: CASSLGSGGQGEKLFF. In nucleotides, the CDR3 is TGTGCCAGCAGCTTAGGGTCAGGGGGACAAGGGGAAAAACTGTTTTTT.